Listed below are T cell receptor beta chains from one sample, sequenced in a study of technical replicates of blood from several donors. The assay was immunoSEQ multiplex PCR, and TCRdb's table has in-frame clones only and misses some. Altogether about 13,000 clones are present, approximately 83% being singletons, with the ten largest covering 9.5% to 12%. Sequencing was carried out using PBMCs. The source of these receptors is a human donor in good health. The CDR3 runs from the conserved cysteine through the conserved F or W. D genes are given only for firm matches. The size field is filled for only some rows; it gives once, few, many or a size class.

V	D	size	J	CDR3	DNA
TRBV2	TRBD2	-	TRBJ2-1	CASRSFGAGYNEQFF	TGTGCCAGCAGGTCTTTTGGAGCGGGGTACAATGAGCAGTTCTTC
TRBV7-9	-	-	TRBJ1-1	CASSSPGGDRNTEAFF	TGTGCCAGCAGCTCACCGGGGGGAGACCGGAACACTGAAGCTTTCTTT
TRBV11-2	TRBD1	-	TRBJ2-6	CASNYPGTGAWSGANVLTF	TGTGCCAGCAACTACCCGGGGACAGGGGCCTGGAGTGGGGCCAACGTCCTGACTTTC
TRBV20-1	-	-	TRBJ2-7	CSAVDRKQYF	TGCAGTGCCGTCGACAGAAAGCAGTACTTC
TRBV6-6	-	-	TRBJ2-2	CASSYLLLQSGELFF	TGTGCCAGCAGTTATCTCCTCCTACAGTCCGGGGAGCTGTTTTTT
TRBV27	TRBD1	-	TRBJ2-7	CASGLTGDHEQYF	TGTGCCAGCGGACTGACAGGGGACCACGAGCAGTACTTC
TRBV5-4	-	-	TRBJ1-2	CASSLEDSVFYGYTF	TGTGCCAGCAGCTTGGAGGACAGCGTTTTCTATGGCTACACCTTC
TRBV2	-	-	TRBJ2-2	CASSDPGNTGELFF	TGTGCCAGCAGTGACCCGGGAAACACCGGGGAGCTGTTTTTT
TRBV7-2	-	-	TRBJ2-2	CASSRQQGILAGELFF	TGTGCCAGCAGCCGGCAACAGGGAATTCTCGCCGGGGAGCTGTTTTTT
TRBV10-3	TRBD1	-	TRBJ1-5	CATGGQGGINNQPQHF	TGTGCCACCGGGGGACAGGGAGGGATTAACAATCAGCCCCAGCATTTT
TRBV5-4	-	-	TRBJ1-2	CASSLDDRITGGYTF	TGTGCCAGCAGCTTGGACGACAGGATAACAGGGGGCTACACCTTC
TRBV11-3	TRBD1	-	TRBJ1-1	CASSSRGLNTEAFF	TGTGCCAGCAGCTCCAGGGGGCTGAACACTGAAGCTTTCTTT
TRBV6-1	-	-	TRBJ1-2	CASRAGPEGGYTF	TGTGCCAGCAGGGCGGGCCCAGAAGGGGGCTACACCTTC
TRBV5-1	TRBD2	-	TRBJ2-4	CASSFSGILAENIQYF	TGCGCCAGCAGCTTTAGCGGGATTCTGGCCGAAAACATTCAGTACTTC
TRBV19	TRBD1	once	TRBJ1-2	CASSPTGGNGYTF	TGTGCCAGCTCTCCGACAGGGGGCAATGGCTACACCTTC
TRBV5-1	-	-	TRBJ2-7	CASSFQPDRSYEQYF	TGCGCCAGCAGCTTCCAGCCAGACAGGTCCTACGAGCAGTACTTC
TRBV10-3	-	-	TRBJ2-3	CATSGTGFDTQYF	TGTGCCACCTCCGGGACTGGTTTTGATACGCAGTATTTT
TRBV30	TRBD1	-	TRBJ2-7	CAWTRDRPYEQYF	TGTGCCTGGACCCGGGACAGGCCCTACGAGCAGTACTTC
TRBV25-1	-	-	TRBJ1-2	CASSEVGTYYGYTF	TGTGCCAGCAGTGAAGTGGGCACTTACTATGGCTACACCTTC
TRBV4-2	TRBD2	-	TRBJ2-7	CASSQAAEGVTSGSHEQYF	TGTGCCAGCAGCCAAGCGGCAGAAGGGGTCACTAGCGGGTCCCACGAGCAGTACTTC
TRBV25-1	-	-	TRBJ2-5	CASSEGLSGLQETQYF	TGTGCCAGCAGTGAAGGACTCTCGGGATTGCAAGAGACCCAGTACTTC
TRBV5-1	-	-	TRBJ1-2	CASLTGPGANYGYTF	TGCGCCAGCCTCACAGGGCCAGGAGCTAACTATGGCTACACCTTC
TRBV6-5	-	-	TRBJ2-2	CASSLVPTGELFF	TGTGCCAGCAGTCTAGTGCCCACCGGGGAGCTGTTTTTT
TRBV10-3	TRBD2	-	TRBJ2-1	CAISGLAGAEQFF	TGTGCCATCAGTGGACTAGCGGGAGCTGAGCAGTTCTTC
TRBV5-1	-	-	TRBJ2-1	CASSPETTRTYNEQFF	TGCGCCAGCAGCCCTGAAACGACTAGGACCTACAATGAGCAGTTCTTC
TRBV11-3	-	-	TRBJ2-3	CASSTSGGTDTQYF	TGTGCCAGCAGCACCTCCGGGGGTACAGATACGCAGTATTTT
TRBV7-8	TRBD1	-	TRBJ2-6	CASSLGDRGSSSGANVLTF	TGTGCCAGCAGCTTAGGGGACAGGGGGTCCAGCTCTGGGGCCAACGTCCTGACTTTC
TRBV19	TRBD2	-	TRBJ2-5	CASSSYSGRAGHQQETQYF	TGTGCCAGTAGTAGCTATAGCGGGAGGGCCGGACACCAACAAGAGACCCAGTACTTC
TRBV18	TRBD2	-	TRBJ2-7	CASSPTLREGPLYEQYF	TGTGCCAGCTCACCAACGTTGCGGGAGGGCCCTCTTTACGAGCAGTACTTC
TRBV10-2	TRBD2	-	TRBJ2-7	CASSETLAGEYEQYF	TGCGCCAGCAGTGAGACGCTAGCGGGAGAATACGAGCAGTACTTC
TRBV18	-	-	TRBJ1-4	CASSPGLGREKLFF	TGTGCCAGCTCACCGGGTCTCGGCAGGGAAAAACTGTTTTTT
TRBV2	-	-	TRBJ2-7	CASEGQTNYEQYF	TGTGCCAGCGAAGGACAGACTAACTACGAGCAGTACTTC
TRBV27	-	-	TRBJ2-3	CASSFSGSNTQYF	TGTGCCAGCAGTTTTTCAGGGTCGAATACGCAGTATTTT
TRBV6-5	TRBD2	-	TRBJ2-1	CASSGLAEYNEQFF	TGTGCCAGCAGTGGACTAGCAGAGTACAATGAGCAGTTCTTC
TRBV28	-	-	TRBJ1-4	CASSNQGLIGTNEKLFF	TGTGCCAGCAGTAATCAGGGGTTGATAGGAACTAATGAAAAACTGTTTTTT
TRBV29-1	-	-	TRBJ1-1	CSARGLNTEAFF	TGCAGCGCCCGCGGATTGAACACTGAAGCTTTCTTT
TRBV7-9	-	-	TRBJ1-2	CASSLGFGGNAEDGYTF	TGTGCCAGCAGCCTCGGATTCGGGGGTAATGCGGAGGATGGCTACACCTTC
TRBV18	-	-	TRBJ1-2	CASSPDGGYGYTF	TGTGCCAGCTCACCTGACGGGGGCTATGGCTACACCTTC
TRBV6-4	TRBD1	-	TRBJ1-2	CASSDAGTGGNYGYTF	TGTGCCAGCAGTGACGCCGGGACAGGGGGCAACTATGGCTACACCTTC
TRBV5-8	TRBD1	-	TRBJ2-4	CASSSRDRNIQYF	TGTGCCAGCAGCTCCCGGGACAGAAACATTCAGTACTTC
TRBV4-1	TRBD2	once	TRBJ2-1	CASSRTGTSASEEQFF	TGCGCCAGCAGCCGAACCGGGACTAGCGCCTCAGAGGAGCAGTTCTTC
TRBV18	-	-	TRBJ2-5	CASSPPSLQETQYF	TGTGCCAGCTCACCACCTTCACTCCAAGAGACCCAGTACTTC
TRBV6-1	-	-	TRBJ1-5	CASSGEYNQPQHF	TGTGCCAGCAGTGGGGAGTACAATCAGCCCCAGCATTTT
TRBV4-1	-	few	TRBJ2-7	CASASAKGYEQYF	TGCGCCAGCGCTTCTGCCAAGGGGTACGAGCAGTACTTC
TRBV2	-	once	TRBJ2-1	CASTWRSEQFF	TGTGCCAGCACTTGGCGGAGTGAGCAGTTCTTC
TRBV9	-	-	TRBJ1-2	CASSPYWGGDGYTF	TGTGCCAGCAGCCCCTACTGGGGAGGGGATGGCTACACCTTC
TRBV5-1	TRBD1	-	TRBJ1-3	CASGSDRSGDTIYF	TGCGCCAGCGGGTCGGACAGGTCCGGCGACACCATATATTTT
TRBV5-4	-	-	TRBJ2-2	CASSLGTVLTGELFF	TGTGCCAGCAGCTTGGGGACAGTATTGACCGGGGAGCTGTTTTTT
TRBV7-8	-	-	TRBJ2-5	CASSPTPGVETQYF	TGTGCCAGCAGCCCGACTCCGGGGGTAGAGACCCAGTACTTC
TRBV28	-	-	TRBJ2-3	CASSPVLVADTQYF	TGTGCCAGCAGCCCTGTCCTAGTTGCAGATACGCAGTATTTT